Reported below is one T cell receptor beta chain. The entry originates in a study of Graves' ophthalmopathy and Graves' hyperthyroidism. The V end lost 0 bases, the J end lost 6 bases, and 5 bases lay between the germline ends. Germline V gives CDR1 GTSNPN, CDR2 SVGIG (reference sequence). The CDR3 has 11 residues. From RNA, the CDR3 regions of TCR beta chains were amplified and sequenced. HTBI primers were used in a first-round RT-PCR, which preceded a second-round multiplex PCR. TCRdb recomputed calls from the multiplex PCR reads with MiXCR, one row per CDR3 protein. Altogether about 210,000 distinct CDR3 sequences are present, 25% to 35% being singletons, with the ten largest covering approximately 9.6%.

The sequencing input was peripheral blood. V is TRBV30 and J is TRBJ1-2; D unclear. The TCR originated in a man aged 45-65 years with Graves' ophthalmopathy. CDR3 nucleotide sequence: TGTGCCTGGAGTGTAAGGGATGGCTACACCTTC. Encoded protein: CAWSVRDGYTF.